In its sample, the clone carrying this T cell receptor beta chain was seen a few times. Its antigen is still unknown. The source of the sample is a study of cytomegalovirus exposure and HLA in healthy donors. PCR amplification relied on 60 Vbeta primers (plus 13 Jbeta primers). Assay: immunoSEQ multiplex PCR; the TCRdb copy retains only in-frame clones and omits some. The table lists 99,000 or so clones, roughly 12% of them singletons. The study's findings and limits: Differences between HLA loci emerged in a later analysis of TCR association rates, with DRB1 most and HLA-C fewest. A link between a missense DCLRE1C variant and TCR beta V- and J-gene trimming emerged from a later analysis.

V shed 4 bases and J shed 10 bases, with 15 bases lying between them. This CDR3 comprises 13 residues. CDR1 and CDR2 (germline): SGDLS, YYNGEE. The TCR comes from a man aged 35-49 years in good health and CMV-seropositive. This sequence joins TRBV9 and TRBJ1-5; TRBD1 is a possible D gene (5 bases). The source material was PBMCs. The CDR3 spells CASSPGGASPQHF. The CDR3 DNA reads as TGTGCCAGCAGCCCAGGAGGGGCTTCCCCCCAGCATTTT.